The source of this T cell receptor (beta chain) is a study of glioma-infiltrating T cells after dendritic cell vaccination listed by TCRdb under 2016. About the investigation overall: The cohort included roughly 15 glioblastoma patients drawn from Phase I and II dendritic cell vaccination trials, of whom 9 were newly diagnosed and 6 had recurrent disease. Patients received autologous tumor lysate-pulsed dendritic cell vaccination between about 2002 and 2013. The vaccine consisted of monocyte-derived dendritic cells cultured approximately seven days with IL-4 and GM-CSF, then pulsed overnight with autologous tumor lysate. TCR sequencing metrics, including TIL content and tumor-blood repertoire overlap, were correlated with survival after dendritic cell vaccination. In glioblastoma patients vaccinated with dendritic cells, deep sequencing of TCR beta CDR3 regions served to measure tumor-infiltrating lymphocyte content and to compare repertoires between tumor and blood. Three intradermal dendritic cell vaccine injections were administered to patients at biweekly intervals in the arm below the axilla.

The investigation overall reported the following: The cohort was small and heterogeneous, few patients had complete blood and tumor sets, and even fewer had initial-recurrent tumor pairs. TCR clonality showed no direct relationship with survival, which suggests that a diverse polyclonal response may matter. The three-group TCR overlap response model was described as speculative and requiring prospective validation. Longer time to progression and overall survival after dendritic cell vaccination were predicted by higher estimated pretreatment TIL content.

Including cysteine and phenylalanine, the CDR3 has 15 amino acids. The read is trimmed to its CDR3 DNA, 45 bases read in frame from base 1. The V end loses 0 bases and the J end loses 7 bases, and a stretch of 11 bases separates them. CDR1 and CDR2 (SGHRS, YFSETQ) derive from the germline V gene. Patients were selected on the basis of adequate residual fresh-frozen tumor tissue and more than two years of available survival data. None of the glioblastoma patients carried an isocitrate dehydrogenase mutation, although molecular status otherwise varied. PBMC collection took place before vaccination, two weeks after the third vaccination, and at tumor progression if progression occurred. Genomic DNA was extracted with the Qiagen DNeasy Blood extraction Kit. The immunoSEQ assay amplified TCRB CDR3 regions from about 2 micrograms of genomic DNA, or from all available DNA when less than that amount was available. For multiplex PCR, 60 forward primers for TCR V beta segments and 13 reverse primers for J beta segments were used. Synthetic control templates were spiked into each sample at limiting dilution to estimate reads per starting template. Reads of 87 bp were generated by sequencing on the Illumina HiSeq System. Per the original workflow: PCR and sequencing errors were removed by a nearest neighbor algorithm that merged closely related sequences. TCR overlap was measured as the percentage of unique tumor TCR beta sequences that were also present in the peripheral blood of the same patient. TCRdb obtained this table from immuneACCESS and retained in-frame rearrangements with V and J assigned. These tables miss some clones; where compared with another copy, unresolved V genes account for less than half of the shortfall, and the remainder is unexplained. V, J and clone size were drawn from that table, and D and trimming were deduced from the DNA. The sample table lists over 90,000 clones, 80% to 90% of them with a count of one. The top ten hold around 12% of the sample.

To note about this clone: The antigen this receptor binds is unknown. No base quality values were provided; no much bigger clone lies one nucleotide off. Other DNA sequences in the sample encode the same CDR3.

Sequenced here: blood, sampled before dendritic cell vaccination. The rearrangement joined TRBV5-1 to TRBJ1-6; the D segment cannot be called with confidence. The TCR sequence derives from a human donor with glioblastoma. CDR3 loop: CASSLDPGTNSPLHF. The nucleotides read TGCGCCAGCAGCTTGGACCCGGGAACAAATTCACCCCTCCACTTT.